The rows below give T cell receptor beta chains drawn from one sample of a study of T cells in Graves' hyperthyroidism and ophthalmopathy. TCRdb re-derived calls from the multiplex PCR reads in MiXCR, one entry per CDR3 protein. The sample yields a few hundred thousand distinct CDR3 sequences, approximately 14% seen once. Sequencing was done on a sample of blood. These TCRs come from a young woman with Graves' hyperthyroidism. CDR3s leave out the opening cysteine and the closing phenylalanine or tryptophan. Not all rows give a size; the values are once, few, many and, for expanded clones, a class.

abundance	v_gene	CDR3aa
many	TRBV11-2	ASSLRAEAF
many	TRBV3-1	ASSQPGLAGYEQF
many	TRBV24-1	ATSDGGAGTDTQY
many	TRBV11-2	ASSLDGGEAF
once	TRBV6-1	VSSEIPQSDTQY
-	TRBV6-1	ASRLPGSNYGYT
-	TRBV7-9	ASSLAGGRSTDTQY
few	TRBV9	ASSGPGRGGLKMNEQF
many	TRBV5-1	ASSSGTANSYEQY
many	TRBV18	ASSPGLQETQY
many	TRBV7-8	ASSLAPWVRRPDTQY
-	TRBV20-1	SARDLKDTQY
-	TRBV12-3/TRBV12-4	ASSPRGLDGYT
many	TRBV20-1	SAARAGEQF
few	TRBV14	ASSTRQGERNTEAF
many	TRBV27	ASRDTRGGNTEAF
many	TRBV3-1	ASSRGTLYTQY